This passage covers 27 T cell receptor beta chains from one sample sequenced in a study of CD8 T cells in ankylosing spondylitis. The study's findings and limits: Blood from ankylosing spondylitis patients appeared to carry a characteristic roughly 8-variant TCR beta motif.

These receptors have no identified antigens. MiXCR was run by TCRdb on the 5' RACE reads, yielding one entry per CDR3 protein. Of 650,000 to 800,000 distinct CDR3 sequences listed, around 20% are singletons. Sequencing was performed on blood, either unsorted or a sorted T cell fraction (not recorded which). The receptors come from a male donor with ankylosing spondylitis.

This clonotype turned up a few times. This rearrangement joins TRBV6-1 to TRBJ2-7; 7 bases fit TRBD1. There are 14 residues in the CDR3. J gave up 3 bases and V 1 base, and 3 bases lay outside the gene matches. Germline V gene data show CDR1 as MNHNS and CDR2 as SASEGT. CDR3: CASSEEGTDYEQYF. The CDR3 DNA reads TGTGCCAGCAGTGAAGAGGGGACAGACTACGAGCAGTACTTC.

The CDR3 nucleotides are TGTGCCAGCAGAGACCCAGGGGACCTCTTCGTCGAGCAGTACTTC. Translating it yields CASRDPGDLFVEQYF. The chain carries TRBV6-2 or TRBV6-3 and TRBJ2-7; D is possibly TRBD1 (6 bases). V dropped 6 bases and J dropped 6 bases, with 21 bases sitting between them. Germline-derived CDR1 and CDR2 are MNHEY and SVGEGT. This CDR3 is 15 amino acids long.

This chain uses TRBV6-5 with TRBJ2-7; 7 positions match TRBD1. CDR3 length equals 15 residues. After removal of 4 bases from V and 12 bases from J, the junction contained 18 bases not matched to a gene. CDR1 and CDR2 from the germline V gene are MNHEY and SVGAGI. DNA of the CDR3: TGTGCCAGCAGTTCCAACACCGGGACAGTCCTAGGAACGTACTTC. Its translation: CASSSNTGTVLGTYF.

The CDR3 is CAITADSGNTIYF. The CDR3 DNA reads as TGTGCCATAACAGCGGACTCTGGAAACACCATATATTTT. The chain joins TRBV15 to TRBJ1-3; no clear D gene. CDR3 length: 13 residues. V was clipped by 10 bases and J by 0 bases, with 10 bases between them. Germline CDR1 and CDR2: LNHNV and YYDKDF (reference sequence).

The V and J genes are TRBV19 and TRBJ1-1; 7 positions agree with TRBD1. The CDR3 extends over 12 amino acids. Germline V gene data show CDR1 as LNHDA and CDR2 as SQIVND (reference sequence). After removal of 6 bases from V and 5 bases from J, the junction contained 3 bases not matched to a gene. CDR3 sequence: CASRGTVTEAFF. CDR3 DNA: TGTGCCAGTAGGGGGACAGTTACTGAAGCTTTCTTT.

The J gene is TRBJ2-7, the V gene TRBV20-1; 7 bases agree with TRBD2. Germline CDR1 and CDR2: DFQATT and SNEGSKA (reference sequence). The CDR3 contains 14 residues. V shed 4 bases and J 1 base; nucleotides not matched to a gene: 7. This CDR3 reads CSAISAGESYEQYF. CDR3 bases: TGCAGTGCTATTTCGGCGGGAGAGTCCTACGAGCAGTACTTC.

V usage is TRBV3-1 and J usage is TRBJ2-7; D is unclear. Germline assignment: CDR1 LGHDT and CDR2 YNNKEL (reference sequence). This CDR3 has 15 amino acids. V shed 3 bases and J shed 2 bases, with 14 bases lying between them. The CDR3 sequence is CASSHKVRAPYEQYF. CDR3 DNA: TGTGCCAGCAGCCACAAGGTTAGGGCGCCCTACGAGCAGTACTTC.

The chain is built from TRBV21-1 and TRBJ2-1; the listed D gene, TRBD2, was not tested against the DNA. TRBV21-1 is listed as a pseudogene. The length of the CDR3 is 16 residues. The CDR3 DNA is TGTGCCAGCAGCAACCCCGTGGACTCCTCCTACAATGAGCAGTTCTTC. The encoded protein is CASSNPVDSSYNEQFF.

This clonotype appeared a few times. This sequence joins TRBV29-1 and TRBJ1-1, with no clear D. CDR1 is SQVTM and CDR2 is ANQGSEA in the germline V gene. CDR3 length: 12 residues. V gave up 0 bases and J gave up 11 bases, with 13 bases separating them. This CDR3 reads CSVEEVEERAFF. CDR3 bases: TGCAGCGTTGAAGAAGTGGAGGAGCGGGCTTTCTTT. The variable domain in full, with the rest retrieved from reference TRBV29-1 and TRBJ1-1, is SAVISQKPSRDICQRGTSLTIQCQVDSQVTMMFWYRQQPGQSLTLIATANQGSEATYESGFVIDKFPISRPNLTFSTLTVSNMSPEDSSIYLCSVEEVEERAFFGQGTRLTVV.

The V call is TRBV6-5, the J call TRBJ2-7; perhaps D is TRBD1 or TRBD2 (5 bases each). Germline CDR1 reads MNHEY; CDR2 reads SVGAGI. V was shortened by 1 base and J by 3 bases, with 16 bases between the two germline ends. The length of the CDR3 is 16 residues. CDR3 DNA sequence: TGTGCCAGCAGTTACTACGCCGGGACGGCCATCTACGAGCAGTACTTC. Protein: CASSYYAGTAIYEQYF.

This clonotype was seen at least ten times. The chain has TRBV12-3 or TRBV12-4 and TRBJ1-1; 8 nucleotides match TRBD1. Trimming took 6 bases from V and 1 from J; bases not matched to a gene: 4. The CDR3 is 14 residues long. The chain's CDR3 is CASRGDRKNTEAFF. As DNA, the CDR3 is TGTGCCAGCAGAGGGGACAGGAAGAACACTGAAGCTTTCTTT.

This clonotype has just a few counts. This chain connects TRBV6-2 or TRBV6-3 to TRBJ1-6; D is perhaps TRBD1 (6 bases). Trimming left V 4 bases short and J 4 bases short, with 14 bases between. Germline V gene lookup returns CDR1 MNHEY and CDR2 SVGEGT. The CDR3 extends over 16 amino acids. The CDR3 spells CASSFRGSGYNSPLHF. The CDR3 region has the DNA TGTGCCAGCAGTTTCAGGGGATCTGGATATAATTCACCCCTCCACTTT.

The genes are TRBV15 and TRBJ1-3; the D is unclear. CDR1 and CDR2 (germline): LNHNV, YYDKDF (reference sequence). The CDR3 covers 16 residues. The V end was cut by 4 bases, the J end by 0 bases, with 13 bases between. The CDR3 loop reads CATSTAGVSSGNTIYF. CDR3 sequence (DNA): TGTGCCACCAGCACCGCCGGGGTGAGCTCTGGAAACACCATATATTTT.

V is TRBV20-1 and J is TRBJ1-4; possible D gene TRBD1, 5 bases. CDR1 and CDR2 (germline): DFQATT, SNEGSKA (reference sequence). V lost 6 bases and J lost 8, with 13 bases in between. The CDR3 consists of 12 residues. DNA of the CDR3: TGCAGTGCCCAGCCTGACAGCGAAAAACTGTTTTTT. As protein: CSAQPDSEKLFF.

CDR3 residues: CALSRDRAKETQYF. The CDR3, as DNA: TGTGCCTTAAGCCGGGACAGGGCAAAAGAGACCCAGTACTTC. The V call is TRBV30, the J call TRBJ2-5, with TRBD1 identical over 9 bases. V trimming: 7 bases; J trimming: 3 bases; junction bases outside the gene matches: 9. CDR1 GTSNPN and CDR2 SVGIG come from the germline V gene (reference sequence). The CDR3 loop spans 14 amino acids.

The V gene is TRBV12-3 or TRBV12-4, the J gene TRBJ1-4; no firm D call. Trimming left V 2 bases short and J 0 bases short, with 4 bases between. This CDR3 has 14 amino acids. CDR3 bases: TGTGCCAGCAGTTTATGGTCAACTAATGAAAAACTGTTTTTT. It is translated as CASSLWSTNEKLFF.

The V call is TRBV24-1, the J call TRBJ1-1; D ambiguous. Germline lookup yields CDR1 KGHDR and CDR2 SFDVKD. With 8 bases removed from V and 5 bases from J, the gap between germline ends came to 14 bases. The CDR3 sequence is 13 residues long. The CDR3 protein is CATTAAEGTEAFF. The CDR3, as DNA: TGTGCCACCACGGCGGCGGAAGGAACTGAAGCTTTCTTT.

This chain connects TRBV7-2 to TRBJ1-5; D call uncertain. The V and J ends lost 3 bases and 9 bases respectively, with 15 bases between them. This CDR3 contains 14 residues. Germline V gives CDR1 SGHTA, CDR2 FQGNSA. The CDR3 loop is CASSLGWSVRPQHF. In DNA form, the CDR3 reads TGTGCCAGCAGCTTGGGTTGGAGTGTTCGGCCCCAGCATTTT.

This clonotype was seen more than once but under ten times. CDR3 protein: CASSQDSRGYEQFF. The CDR3 coding sequence is TGCGCCAGCAGCCAAGATAGTCGAGGGTATGAGCAGTTCTTC. The rearrangement joins TRBV4-1 to TRBJ2-1, with D possibly being TRBD2 (5 bases). The germline CDR1 and CDR2 sequences are MGHRA and YSYEKL. The CDR3 length is 14 residues. Trimming removed 0 bases from V and 8 bases from J, with 11 bases in between.

The genes are TRBV20-1 and TRBJ2-5, with 7 positions matching TRBD2. Trimming at V came to 6 bases and at J to 4 bases, leaving 8 bases not matched to a gene. There are 13 residues in the CDR3. CDR1 is DFQATT and CDR2 is SNEGSKA in the germline V gene (reference sequence). CDR3 DNA: TGCAGTGCCACTAGCGTCCCAGGAGAGACCCAGTACTTC. Protein: CSATSVPGETQYF.

The chain has TRBV7-7 and TRBJ2-1; 7 bases map to TRBD2. Germline CDR1 and CDR2: SSHAT and FNYEAQ (reference sequence). J gave up 6 bases and V 5 bases, and 4 bases lay outside the gene matches. The CDR3 totals 13 residues. The CDR3 sequence is CASSPTSLNEQFF. The CDR3 region has the DNA TGTGCCAGCAGCCCGACTAGCCTCAATGAGCAGTTCTTC.

In this sample, this clonotype turned up a few times. This rearrangement joins TRBV6-2 or TRBV6-3 to TRBJ2-3; 8 bases fit TRBD2. Germline V gives CDR1 MNHEY, CDR2 SVGEGT. The V and J ends lost 6 bases and 6 bases, in that order; junction bases with no gene match: 14. This CDR3 comprises 16 residues. Here the CDR3 reads CASSRIERELMDTQYF. The DNA for the CDR3 is TGTGCCAGCAGCCGCATTGAGCGGGAGCTTATGGATACGCAGTATTTT.

This chain joins TRBV20-1 and TRBJ2-3, with D maybe TRBD2 (5 bases). Trimming pared 6 bases from V and 0 bases from J, leaving 13 bases between. The CDR3 runs to 14 residues. Per germline, CDR1 DFQATT and CDR2 SNEGSKA (reference sequence). The CDR3: CSAPVGASTDTQYF. The CDR3, as DNA: TGCAGTGCCCCAGTGGGAGCGAGCACAGATACGCAGTATTTT.

The chain combines TRBV9 with TRBJ1-3; D uncertain. The CDR3 is 17 residues long. Germline V gene data show CDR1 as SGDLS and CDR2 as YYNGEE. V lost 4 bases and J lost 0, with 17 bases in between. Here the CDR3 reads CASSTRPEGSSGNTIYF. CDR3 coding DNA: TGTGCCAGCAGCACCCGACCCGAGGGATCCTCTGGAAACACCATATATTTT.

CDR3 nucleotides: TGTGCCACCAGCAGAGATCTAGCGCAAGAGACCCAGTACTTC. Translated, it gives CATSRDLAQETQYF. The chain employs TRBV15 and TRBJ2-5, with a tentative D call TRBD2 (6 bases). The CDR3 runs 14 residues. Germline V gene data show CDR1 as LNHNV and CDR2 as YYDKDF (reference sequence). Trimming took off 0 bases at V and 2 bases at J, with 7 bases between the two ends.

This clonotype was observed a few times. The rearrangement links TRBV7-9 to TRBJ2-1; D is unresolved. V was clipped by 0 bases and J by 6 bases, with 12 bases between them. The CDR3 is 15 amino acids. The germline V gene encodes CDR1 SEHNR and CDR2 FQNEAQ (reference sequence). The CDR3 is CASSLAPGPINEQFF. CDR3 coding DNA: TGTGCCAGCAGCTTAGCGCCTGGTCCAATCAATGAGCAGTTCTTC.

This clonotype has just a few counts. This chain joins TRBV10-3 and TRBJ2-1; D possibly corresponds to TRBD1 (6 bases). Germline V gene sequence: CDR1 ENHRY, CDR2 SYGVKD. CDR3 length: 16 residues. Trimming pared 6 bases from V and 3 bases from J, leaving 18 bases between. CDR3 sequence: CAISHRGKEHYNEQFF. CDR3 in DNA: TGTGCCATCAGCCATAGGGGGAAAGAACACTACAATGAGCAGTTCTTC.